This T cell receptor (beta chain) is drawn from a study of T-cell memory formation after mild COVID-19. The germline V gene has CDR1 MNHEY and CDR2 SVGAGI. The CDR3 spans 15 residues. With 7 bases clipped from V and 1 base from J, the junction kept 9 bases outside the gene matches. A single record per CDR3 protein comes from TCRdb applying MiXCR to the 5' RACE reads. This table has roughly 250,000 distinct CDR3 sequences, 16% appearing once. General study results and limits: Some SARS-CoV-2-responding clones were already detected in memory before infection.

As to this clonotype: Its antigen is not known.

What was sequenced was PBMCs or a T cell subset sorted from them (not recorded which). The J gene is TRBJ1-1, the V gene TRBV6-5, with 7 bases aligning to TRBD1. This clonotype was obtained from a man aged 18 to 29 who had mild COVID-19 (a few samples of this study predate the infection). Cell type and time point are not known. This chain's CDR3 is CASTRTGFGNTEAFF. The CDR3 DNA is TGTGCCAGCACCCGGACAGGTTTCGGGAACACTGAAGCTTTCTTT.